The 11 T cell receptor beta chains in this list originate from one sample, sequenced in a study of Ad26.COV2.S vaccination and SARS-CoV-2 variants. TCRdb keeps only in-frame clones here, not all; method: immunoSEQ multiplex PCR. In the table there are about 350,000 clones, approximately 86% of which are singletons. Treatment given: roughly 20 received Ad26.COV2.S at low or high dose, single or two shots; five or six received placebo; per-sample allocation not given. The study sampled participants on day 63 after the first vaccine or placebo injection. Sequenced material: peripheral blood, taken in a trial of Ad26.COV2.S vaccine versus placebo. The origin of the receptors is a person between 18 and 65 years old who received the Ad26.COV2.S COVID-19 vaccine or a placebo.

This sequence joins TRBV3-1 (or the pseudogene TRBV3-2) and TRBJ1-5; no reliable D call. V was shortened by 0 bases and J by 0 bases, with 9 bases between the two germline ends. The CDR3 is made up of 16 amino acids. Germline values: CDR1 LGHDT, CDR2 YNNKEL (reference sequence). The CDR3 nucleotides are TGTGCCAGCAGCCAAGATTATAGGCTTAGCAATCAGCCCCAGCATTTT. Translating it yields CASSQDYRLSNQPQHF.

This clone came up a few times. The J gene is TRBJ1-3, the V gene TRBV3-1 (or the pseudogene TRBV3-2), with D unclear. The germline V gene encodes CDR1 LGHDT and CDR2 YNNKEL (reference sequence). The CDR3 totals 15 residues. Trimming took 1 base from V and 4 from J, leaving 11 bases between them. The CDR3 is CASSQGPGGGNTIYF. CDR3 DNA: TGTGCCAGCAGCCAAGGGCCCGGCGGGGGAAACACCATATATTTT.

CDR3 DNA: TGTGCCAGTACCTTCAAGACAGGGGCGAACACCGGGGAGCTGTTTTTT. Its protein product is CASTFKTGANTGELFF. The chain recombines TRBV19 with TRBJ2-2, with 8 bases aligning to TRBD1. J lost 0 bases, V lost 7 bases, and 7 bases had no gene match. Germline CDR1 reads LNHDA; CDR2 reads SQIVND (reference sequence). There are 16 residues in the CDR3. Combining the CDR3 with reference TRBV19 and TRBJ2-2 gives the whole variable domain DGGITQSPKYLFRKEGQNVTLSCEQNLNHDAMYWYRQDPGQGLRLIYYSQIVNDFQKGDIAEGYSVSREKKESFPLTVTSAQKNPTAFYLCASTFKTGANTGELFFGEGSRLTVL.

The chain couples TRBV2 to TRBJ2-3; TRBD2 aligns across 12 bases. Looked up from germline, CDR1 is SNHLY and CDR2 is FYNNEI. The J segment lost 5 bases and the V segment lost 6 bases, leaving 3 bases of the junction unmatched. The CDR3 spans 14 residues. CDR3 sequence: CASSLAGGLDTQYF. The CDR3 region has the DNA TGTGCCAGCAGCCTAGCGGGAGGGCTAGATACGCAGTATTTT.

The gene calls are TRBV4-1 and TRBJ2-1, with D hard to call. Trimming took 3 bases from V and 7 from J, leaving 22 bases between them. This CDR3 spans 17 amino acids. The germline V gene has CDR1 MGHRA and CDR2 YSYEKL. DNA for the CDR3: TGCGCCAGCAGCCATGAGGCAAGTTTGCGGCTAGGTAATGAGCAGTTCTTC. This gives the protein CASSHEASLRLGNEQFF.

This chain links TRBV2 with TRBJ2-7; tentatively, D is TRBD1 (6 bases). In germline, CDR1 is SNHLY, CDR2 FYNNEI. This CDR3 region has 12 residues. V was pared by 6 bases and J by 3 bases, with 9 bases between. This chain's CDR3 is CASRGQIYEQYF. CDR3 DNA: TGTGCCAGCAGAGGACAGATCTACGAGCAGTACTTC.

The chain links TRBV6-2 or TRBV6-3 to TRBJ1-5, with D perhaps TRBD1 (6 bases). Per germline, CDR1 MNHEY and CDR2 SVGEGT. V was trimmed by 2 bases and J by 2 bases, leaving 7 bases between them. The CDR3 length is 14 residues. The CDR3 reads CASSYAGGNQPQHF. Written as DNA, the CDR3 is TGTGCCAGCAGTTACGCAGGGGGCAATCAGCCCCAGCATTTT.

Concerning this clone itself: At one of its ends the junction is not consistent with the germline gene, which may arise from a read error. J is TRBJ1-2 and V is TRBV2, with TRBD1 identical over 11 bases. From germline, CDR1 is SNHLY and CDR2 FYNNEI. The CDR3 has 15 amino acids. Here the CDR3 reads CASSAGQGAKYGYTF. The CDR3 region has the DNA TGTGCCAGCAGTGCCGGACAGGGGGCTAAGTATGGCTACACCTTC.

The chain combines TRBV7-9 with TRBJ2-1; TRBD2 matches 9 bases. CDR1 and CDR2 (germline): SEHNR, FQNEAQ (reference sequence). This CDR3 is built from 13 residues. The trim removed 5 bases at V and 9 bases at J, leaving 5 bases unmatched. The CDR3 reads CASSPRREGEQFF. DNA of the CDR3: TGTGCCAGCAGCCCGCGGCGGGAGGGTGAGCAGTTCTTC.

The J gene is TRBJ1-5, the V gene TRBV10-3; maybe TRBD1 (5 bases). The CDR3 is 14 amino acids. Germline values: CDR1 ENHRY, CDR2 SYGVKD. V was trimmed by 2 bases and J by 4 bases, leaving 9 bases between them. The CDR3 DNA follows: TGTGCCATCAGTGAGAGACAGATTAATCAGCCCCAGCATTTT. It codes for CAISERQINQPQHF.

The V call is TRBV24-1, the J call TRBJ2-2; D is possibly TRBD1 (6 bases). This CDR3 has 17 amino acids. The V and J ends lost 9 bases and 3 bases respectively, with 22 bases between them. Germline assignment: CDR1 KGHDR and CDR2 SFDVKD. The CDR3 spells CATGRGDTGLDTGELFF. For the CDR3, the DNA is TGTGCCACCGGGAGAGGGGACACAGGGTTGGACACCGGGGAGCTGTTTTTT.